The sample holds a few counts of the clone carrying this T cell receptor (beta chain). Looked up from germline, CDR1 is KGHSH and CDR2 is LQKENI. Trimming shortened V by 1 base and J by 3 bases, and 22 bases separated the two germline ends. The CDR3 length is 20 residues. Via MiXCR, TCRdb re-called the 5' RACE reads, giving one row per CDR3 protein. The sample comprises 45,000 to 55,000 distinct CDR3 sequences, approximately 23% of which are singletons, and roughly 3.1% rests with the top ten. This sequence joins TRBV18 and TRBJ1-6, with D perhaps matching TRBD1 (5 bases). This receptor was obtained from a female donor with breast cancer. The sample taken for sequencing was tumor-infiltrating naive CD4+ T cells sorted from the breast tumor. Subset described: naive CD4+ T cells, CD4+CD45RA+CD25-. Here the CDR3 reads CASSPLDTASIPVYNSPLHF. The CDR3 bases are TGTGCCAGCTCACCACTGGACACGGCCTCAATACCCGTCTATAATTCACCCCTCCACTTT.